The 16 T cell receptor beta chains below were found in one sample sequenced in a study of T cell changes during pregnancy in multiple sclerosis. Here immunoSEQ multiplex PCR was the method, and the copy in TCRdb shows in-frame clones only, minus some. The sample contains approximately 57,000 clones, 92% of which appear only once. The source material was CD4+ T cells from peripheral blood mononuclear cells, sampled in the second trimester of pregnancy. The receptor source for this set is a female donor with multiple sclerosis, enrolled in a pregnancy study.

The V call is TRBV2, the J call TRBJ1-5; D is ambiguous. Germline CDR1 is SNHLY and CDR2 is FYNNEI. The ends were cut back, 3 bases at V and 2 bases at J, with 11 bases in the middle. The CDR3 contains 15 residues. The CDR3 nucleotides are TGTGCCAGCAGTGACGGGGTGATGGGCAATCAGCCCCAGCATTTT. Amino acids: CASSDGVMGNQPQHF.

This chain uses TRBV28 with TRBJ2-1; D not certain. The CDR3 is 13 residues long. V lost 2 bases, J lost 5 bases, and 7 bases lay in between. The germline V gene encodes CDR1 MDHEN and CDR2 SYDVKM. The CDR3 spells CASSLGLNNEQFF. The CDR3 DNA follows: TGTGCCAGCAGTTTAGGGCTCAACAATGAGCAGTTCTTC.

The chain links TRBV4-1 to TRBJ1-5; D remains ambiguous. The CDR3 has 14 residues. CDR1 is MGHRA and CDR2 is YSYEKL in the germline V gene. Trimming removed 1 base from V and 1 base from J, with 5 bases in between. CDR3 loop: CASSQGLSNQPQHF. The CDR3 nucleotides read TGCGCCAGCAGCCAAGGACTGAGCAATCAGCCCCAGCATTTT.

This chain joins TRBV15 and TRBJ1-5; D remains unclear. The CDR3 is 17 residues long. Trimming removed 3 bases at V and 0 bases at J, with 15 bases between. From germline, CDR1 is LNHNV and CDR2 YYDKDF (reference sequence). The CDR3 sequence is CATSRRRESLSNQPQHF. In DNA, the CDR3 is TGTGCCACCAGCAGGCGCCGGGAATCACTTAGCAATCAGCCCCAGCATTTT.

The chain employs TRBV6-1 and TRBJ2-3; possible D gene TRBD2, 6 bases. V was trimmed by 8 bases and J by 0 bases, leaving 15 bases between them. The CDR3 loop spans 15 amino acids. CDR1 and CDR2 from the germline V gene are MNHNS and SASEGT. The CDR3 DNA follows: TGTGCCAGCGCCTATAGCGGCTTTAGCACAGATACGCAGTATTTT. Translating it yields CASAYSGFSTDTQYF.

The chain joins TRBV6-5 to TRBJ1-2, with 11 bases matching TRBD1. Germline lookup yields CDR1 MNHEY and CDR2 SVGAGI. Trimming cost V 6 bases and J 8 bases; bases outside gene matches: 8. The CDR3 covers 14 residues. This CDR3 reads CASRETGQGDGYTF. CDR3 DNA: TGTGCCAGCAGGGAAACGGGACAGGGGGACGGCTACACCTTC.

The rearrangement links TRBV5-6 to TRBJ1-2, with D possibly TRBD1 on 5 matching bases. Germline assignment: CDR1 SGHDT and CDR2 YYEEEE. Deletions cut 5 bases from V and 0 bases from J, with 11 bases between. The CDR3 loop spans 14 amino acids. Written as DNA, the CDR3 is TGTGCCAGCAGAGTAGGGGTAGCTAACTATGGCTACACCTTC. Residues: CASRVGVANYGYTF.

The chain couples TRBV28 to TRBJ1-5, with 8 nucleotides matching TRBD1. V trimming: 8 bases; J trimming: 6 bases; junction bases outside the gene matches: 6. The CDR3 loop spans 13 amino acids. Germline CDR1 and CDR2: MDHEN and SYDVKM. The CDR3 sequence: CASGAGGSQPQHF. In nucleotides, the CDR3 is TGTGCCAGCGGGGCAGGGGGCAGTCAGCCCCAGCATTTT.

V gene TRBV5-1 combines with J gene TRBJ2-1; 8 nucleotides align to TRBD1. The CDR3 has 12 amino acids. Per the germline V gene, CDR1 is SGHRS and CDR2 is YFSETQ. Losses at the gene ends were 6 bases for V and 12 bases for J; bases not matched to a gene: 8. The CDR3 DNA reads TGCGCCAGCATGGGACCCGGGACAGGGCAGTTCTTC. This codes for CASMGPGTGQFF.

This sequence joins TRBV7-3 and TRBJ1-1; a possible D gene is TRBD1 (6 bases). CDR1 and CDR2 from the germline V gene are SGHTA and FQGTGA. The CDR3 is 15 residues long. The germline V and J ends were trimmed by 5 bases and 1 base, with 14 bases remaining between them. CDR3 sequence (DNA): TGTGCCAGCAGCCTCAACGGGGGGGCGAACACTGAAGCTTTCTTT. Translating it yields CASSLNGGANTEAFF.

CDR3 in amino acids: CASSERPGQPQHF. In nucleotides, the CDR3 is TGCGCCAGCTCGGAACGGCCGGGTCAGCCCCAGCATTTT. The chain uses TRBV10-1 and TRBJ1-5; no clear D. The CDR3 totals 13 residues. Germline V gene lookup returns CDR1 WNHNN and CDR2 SYGVQD (reference sequence). V was shortened by 8 bases and J by 6 bases, with 14 bases between the two germline ends.

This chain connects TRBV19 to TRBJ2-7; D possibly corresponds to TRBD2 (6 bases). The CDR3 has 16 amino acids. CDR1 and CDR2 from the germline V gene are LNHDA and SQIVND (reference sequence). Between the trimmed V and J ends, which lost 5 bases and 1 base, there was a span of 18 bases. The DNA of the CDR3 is TGTGCCAGTAGTCCAACAGTCTCGGAGGGATCCTACGAGCAGTACTTC. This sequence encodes CASSPTVSEGSYEQYF.

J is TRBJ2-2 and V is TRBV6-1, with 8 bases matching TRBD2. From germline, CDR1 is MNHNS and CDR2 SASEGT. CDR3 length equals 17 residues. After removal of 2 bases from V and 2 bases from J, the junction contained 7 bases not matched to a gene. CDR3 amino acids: CASSEIGSGVNTGELFF. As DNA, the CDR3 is TGTGCCAGCAGTGAAATAGGTAGCGGGGTAAACACCGGGGAGCTGTTTTTT.

The CDR3 loop is CASSLYEGPKNIQYF. The DNA of the CDR3 is TGTGCCAGCAGTTTATACGAGGGCCCCAAAAACATTCAGTACTTC. The rearrangement uses TRBV27 and TRBJ2-4; the D gene is possibly TRBD2 (5 bases). This CDR3 has 15 amino acids. CDR1 is MNHEY and CDR2 is SMNVEV in the germline V gene (reference sequence). V dropped 1 base and J dropped 2 bases, with 9 bases sitting between them.

For the CDR3, the DNA is TGTGCCAGCAGCTTAGATGGCGCGGGGGTACAAAATGAGCAGTTCTTC. Translating gives CASSLDGAGVQNEQFF. The chain couples TRBV11-2 to TRBJ2-1; 7 positions match TRBD2. The ends lost 0 bases at V and 7 bases at J; junction bases unmatched: 9. This CDR3 spans 16 amino acids. Germline CDR1 reads SGHAT; CDR2 reads FQNNGV.

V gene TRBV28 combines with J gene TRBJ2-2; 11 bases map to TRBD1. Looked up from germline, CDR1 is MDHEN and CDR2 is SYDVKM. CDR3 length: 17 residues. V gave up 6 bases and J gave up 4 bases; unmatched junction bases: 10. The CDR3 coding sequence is TGTGCCAGCAGAAGGACAGGGGGCGCAGTAGGCACCGGGGAGCTGTTTTTT. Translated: CASRRTGGAVGTGELFF.